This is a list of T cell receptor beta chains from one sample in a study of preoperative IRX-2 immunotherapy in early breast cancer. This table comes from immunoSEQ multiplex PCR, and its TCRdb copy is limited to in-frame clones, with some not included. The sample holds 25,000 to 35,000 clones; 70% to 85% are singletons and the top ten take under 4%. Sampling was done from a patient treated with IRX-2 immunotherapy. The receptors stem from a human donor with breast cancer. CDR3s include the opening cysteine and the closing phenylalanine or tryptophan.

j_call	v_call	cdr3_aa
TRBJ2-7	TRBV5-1	CASSFQSDRDGSSYEQYF
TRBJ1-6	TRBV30	CAWTGDPYNSPLHF
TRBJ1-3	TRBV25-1	CASSQTASSGNTIYF
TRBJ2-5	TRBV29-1	CSVEGGPTYQETQYF
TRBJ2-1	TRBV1	CASSQDQGGRRMFF
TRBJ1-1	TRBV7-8	CASSLGTGGEVFF
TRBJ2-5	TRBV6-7	CASGRRETQYF
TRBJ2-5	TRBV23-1	CASSQDRLAVQETQYF
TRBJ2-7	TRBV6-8	CASSYLGAKNEQYF
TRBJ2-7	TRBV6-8	CASSYPPRGEQYF
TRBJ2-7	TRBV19	CASSRDRGLMYEQYF
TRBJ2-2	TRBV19	CASSIGAGAGELFF
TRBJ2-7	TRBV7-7	CASSFGQGTYEQYF
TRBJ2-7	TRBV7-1	CASSLLRAGSYEQYF
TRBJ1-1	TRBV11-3	CASSLPQGNTEAFF
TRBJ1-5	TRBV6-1	CASSEGRVNQPQHF
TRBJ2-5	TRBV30	CAWKRPGQGLETQYF
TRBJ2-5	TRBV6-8	CAIRSGQGTETQYF
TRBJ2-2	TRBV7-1	CASSLYGAGELFF
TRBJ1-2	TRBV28	CASSSTGYGYTF
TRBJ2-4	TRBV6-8	CASSYSGLAENIQYF
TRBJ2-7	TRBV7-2	CASSLVGPREQYF
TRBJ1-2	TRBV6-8	CASSYSNGGRNGYTF